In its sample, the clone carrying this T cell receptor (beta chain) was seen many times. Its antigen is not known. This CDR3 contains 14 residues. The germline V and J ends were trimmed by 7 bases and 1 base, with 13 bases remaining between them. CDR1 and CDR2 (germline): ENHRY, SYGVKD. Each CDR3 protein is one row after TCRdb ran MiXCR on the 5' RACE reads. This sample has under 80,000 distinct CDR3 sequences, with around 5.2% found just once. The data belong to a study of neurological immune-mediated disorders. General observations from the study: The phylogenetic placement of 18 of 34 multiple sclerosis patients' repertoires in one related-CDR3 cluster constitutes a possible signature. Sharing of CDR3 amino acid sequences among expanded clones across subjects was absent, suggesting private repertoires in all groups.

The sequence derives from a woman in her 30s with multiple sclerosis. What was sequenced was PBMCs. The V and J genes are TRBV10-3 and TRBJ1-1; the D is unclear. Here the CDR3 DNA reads TGTGCCATCAAGGGAGCAGGCCCGAACACTGAAGCTTTCTTT. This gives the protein CAIKGAGPNTEAFF.